The source of this T cell receptor beta chain is a study of cytomegalovirus exposure and HLA in healthy donors. On this clone itself: Antigen specificity is unknown.

The CDR3 totals 13 residues. The germline CDR1 and CDR2 sequences are LNHDA and SQIVND (reference sequence). The ends were cut back, 6 bases at V and 1 base at J, with 10 bases in the middle. The PCR contained 60 Vbeta and 13 Jbeta primers. Clones were sequenced by immunoSEQ multiplex PCR, and TCRdb holds only the in-frame ones, with some missing. The sample consists of about 140,000 clones, about 80% of them appearing once. General study findings and limits: As a later analysis showed, several of the most significant clusters appeared to be linked to common viral pathogens.

The chain links TRBV19 to TRBJ2-7; a possible D gene is TRBD1 (6 bases). This clonotype was sampled from a man in his forties or fifties in good health and CMV-seronegative. Sequences were obtained from PBMCs. The CDR3 DNA is TGTGCCAGTAGCCCTGGACAGTCCTACGAGCAGTACTTC. This encodes CASSPGQSYEQYF.